Each of the 17 T cell receptor beta chains below was sequenced from the same sample in a study of regulatory dendritic cells for organ transplantation. The repertoire was sequenced with immunoSEQ multiplex PCR; TCRdb's copy has only in-frame clones and lacks some. Of 25,000 or so clones detected, roughly 80% appear once; the ten largest clones hold approximately 0.1%. The sample was naive CD4+ T cells from blood. Subset described: CD45RA+ naive T cells. The receptors shown here come from a human donor in good health.

Remarks on this clone: A read error may produce the germline difference seen at one junction end. The V and J genes are TRBV6-5 and TRBJ2-2; TRBD2 matches at 7 bases. The CDR3 length is 15 residues. Germline V gives CDR1 MNHEY, CDR2 SVGAGI. The CDR3 nucleotides are TGTGCCAGCAGTAACTCCGGGGGGAGGACCGGGGAGCTGTTTTTT. Its translation: CASSNSGGRTGELFF.

This rearrangement joins TRBV4-1 to TRBJ2-2, with 10 bases lining up with TRBD2. Germline lookup yields CDR1 MGHRA and CDR2 YSYEKL. The CDR3 spans 17 residues. The V and J ends lost 0 bases and 6 bases, in that order; junction bases with no gene match: 7. The CDR3 reads CASSQDVLSGGAGELFF. In DNA form, the CDR3 reads TGCGCCAGCAGCCAAGATGTACTGAGCGGGGGGGCCGGGGAGCTGTTTTTT.

The rearrangement links TRBV7-2 to TRBJ1-1; D unclear. Deletions cut 1 base from V and 4 bases from J, with 13 bases between. The CDR3 consists of 15 residues. From germline, CDR1 is SGHTA and CDR2 FQGNSA. CDR3: CASSLGTGLGTEAFF. CDR3 DNA sequence: TGTGCCAGCAGCTTAGGAACGGGGTTGGGCACTGAAGCTTTCTTT.

The chain combines TRBV11-3 with TRBJ2-2, with 10 bases identical to TRBD1. Germline loops: CDR1 SGHNT, CDR2 YENEEA. V gave up 5 bases and J gave up 4 bases; unmatched junction bases: 4. The CDR3 contains 15 residues. Written as DNA, the CDR3 is TGTGCCAGCAGCCACGACAGGGGGCCCACCGGGGAGCTGTTTTTT. Translation gives CASSHDRGPTGELFF.

The chain is built from TRBV6-5 and TRBJ1-1; 8 bases are a match to TRBD1. V trimming: 6 bases; J trimming: 1 base; junction bases outside the gene matches: 7. Germline CDR1 is MNHEY and CDR2 is SVGAGI. The CDR3 has 15 residues. The CDR3 protein is CASSRTGFGNTEAFF. The CDR3, as DNA: TGTGCCAGCAGCCGGACAGGGTTTGGGAACACTGAAGCTTTCTTT.

This chain joins TRBV5-4 and TRBJ1-1; D perhaps matches TRBD1 (6 bases). The V end was cut by 4 bases, the J end by 4 bases, with 20 bases between. The CDR3 runs to 16 residues. Germline CDR1 SGHNT, CDR2 YYREEE (reference sequence). The CDR3 DNA follows: TGTGCCAGCAGCCCCCCCGGGACAAAGGTGGTCACTGAAGCTTTCTTT. The encoded protein is CASSPPGTKVVTEAFF.

This sequence joins TRBV13 and TRBJ2-2; 10 bases match TRBD2. The CDR3 contains 16 residues. With V trimmed by 7 bases and J by 2 bases, 7 bases remained unmatched. Germline lookup yields CDR1 PRHDT and CDR2 FYEKMQ (reference sequence). DNA of the CDR3: TGTGCCAGCAAGCGGGGGGGCTTGAGAAACACCGGGGAGCTGTTTTTT. Its protein is CASKRGGLRNTGELFF.

This clone turned up a few times. V is TRBV9 and J is TRBJ2-2; weak D call: TRBD1 (7 bases). The ends were cut back, 4 bases at V and 2 bases at J, with 15 bases in the middle. Germline loops: CDR1 SGDLS, CDR2 YYNGEE. This CDR3 spans 16 amino acids. The CDR3: CASSKRGTVNTGELFF. DNA of the CDR3: TGTGCCAGCAGCAAACGCGGGACAGTTAACACCGGGGAGCTGTTTTTT. The full variable domain, completed using reference TRBV9 and TRBJ2-2, is DSGVTQTPKHLITATGQRVTLRCSPRSGDLSVYWYQQSLDQGLQFLIQYYNGEERAKGNILERFSAQQFPDLHSELNLSSLELGDSALYFCASSKRGTVNTGELFFGEGSRLTVL.

This chain links TRBV7-9 with TRBJ2-3; no firm D call. The V and J ends lost 1 base and 0 bases respectively, with 5 bases between them. The CDR3 covers 14 residues. Germline assignment: CDR1 SEHNR and CDR2 FQNEAQ (reference sequence). In nucleotides, the CDR3 is TGTGCCAGCAGCTTAGATCTAAGCACAGATACGCAGTATTTT. Translation gives CASSLDLSTDTQYF.

J is TRBJ1-5 and V is TRBV10-2, with TRBD1 matching over 7 bases. The CDR3 runs to 14 residues. Germline values: CDR1 WSHSY, CDR2 SAAADI. The ends lost 2 bases at V and 5 bases at J; junction bases unmatched: 3. CDR3 coding DNA: TGCGCCAGCAGTGAGACAGGGGCTGATCAGCCCCAGCATTTT. As protein: CASSETGADQPQHF.

V gene TRBV9 combines with J gene TRBJ1-1; D call uncertain. Germline V lookup: CDR1 SGDLS, CDR2 YYNGEE. The V end lost 4 bases, the J end lost 0 bases, and 13 bases lay between the germline ends. The CDR3 runs 15 residues. Here the CDR3 reads CASSPSAGMNTEAFF. The DNA of the CDR3 is TGTGCCAGCAGCCCCAGTGCAGGAATGAACACTGAAGCTTTCTTT.

This clone came up a few times. The V gene is TRBV7-9, the J gene TRBJ1-5; 9 nucleotides align to TRBD1. In germline, CDR1 is SEHNR, CDR2 FQNEAQ (reference sequence). V lost 3 bases, J lost 16 bases, and 7 bases stayed unmatched. The CDR3 loop spans 12 amino acids. This chain's CDR3 is CASSFPGTGQHF. DNA for the CDR3: TGTGCCAGCAGCTTCCCCGGGACAGGGCAACATTTT.

The chain employs TRBV6-1 and TRBJ1-1; D unclear. V lost 2 bases and J lost 1, with 5 bases in between. The CDR3 totals 13 residues. CDR1 is MNHNS and CDR2 is SASEGT in the germline V gene. This chain's CDR3 is CASSERGNTEAFF. The CDR3, as DNA: TGTGCCAGCAGTGAACGCGGGAACACTGAAGCTTTCTTT.

This chain links TRBV6-5 with TRBJ1-2; tentative D call: TRBD1 (6 bases). The CDR3 covers 12 residues. The germline gives CDR1 MNHEY, CDR2 SVGAGI. Trimming removed 6 bases at V and 7 bases at J, with 12 bases between. CDR3 sequence (DNA): TGTGCCAGCAGACGGTCCAGGGGTGGCTACACCTTC. It codes for CASRRSRGGYTF.

The V call is TRBV14, the J call TRBJ1-1, with D tentatively TRBD1 (6 bases). The germline gives CDR1 SGHDN, CDR2 FVKESK. V was pared by 5 bases and J by 0 bases, with 16 bases between. The CDR3 has 16 residues. The CDR3 sequence is CASSFTGTRMNTEAFF. In nucleotides, the CDR3 is TGTGCCAGCAGCTTCACCGGGACACGCATGAACACTGAAGCTTTCTTT. The whole variable domain, remainder taken from reference TRBV14 and TRBJ1-1, is EAGVTQFPSHSVIEKGQTVTLRCDPISGHDNLYWYRRVMGKEIKFLLHFVKESKQDESGMPNNRFLAERTGGTYSTLKVQPAELEDSGVYFCASSFTGTRMNTEAFFGQGTRLTVV.

The chain has TRBV5-4 and TRBJ2-3; TRBD1 agrees at 8 bases. The CDR3 is 18 amino acids. Germline V lookup: CDR1 SGHNT, CDR2 YYREEE (reference sequence). V dropped 5 bases and J dropped 3; count of bases not matched to a gene: 17. In nucleotides, the CDR3 is TGTGCCAGCAGACAGGGGGGCGGACAGGGCGATCTTACAGATACGCAGTATTTT. It encodes CASRQGGGQGDLTDTQYF. The full variable domain, completed using reference TRBV5-4 and TRBJ2-3, is ETGVTQSPTHLIKTRGQQVTLRCSSQSGHNTVSWYQQALGQGPQFIFQYYREEENGRGNFPPRFSGLQFPNYSSELNVNALELDDSALYLCASRQGGGQGDLTDTQYFGPGTRLTVL.

Details on this clone: At one end the junction does not follow the germline gene, possibly because of a read error. This chain joins TRBV10-3 and TRBJ1-5; D gene ambiguous. CDR1 and CDR2 (germline): ENHRY, SYGVKD. The CDR3 has 16 residues. The CDR3 loop is CASSISFRRDGESQHF. Here the CDR3 DNA reads TGTGCCAGCAGTATCAGCTTCCGTAGGGATGGGGAGTCCCAGCATTTT.